One sample yielded the 5 T cell receptor beta chains listed below, sequenced in a study of monozygotic twins with inflammatory bowel disease. TCRdb re-called the 5' RACE reads and catalogs CDR3 proteins one per entry, DNA excluded. Its listing shows about 330,000 distinct CDR3 sequences. What was sequenced was blood. Source of these receptors: a human donor with ulcerative colitis or Crohn's disease, or a healthy co-twin of an affected twin (not recorded which).

The chain is built from TRBV6-1 and TRBJ2-5; absent DNA, TCRdb's TRBD2 call cannot be checked. There are 15 residues in the CDR3. Germline V lookup: CDR1 MNHNS, CDR2 SASEGT. Here the CDR3 reads CASRNGGTSGETQYF.

V and J are TRBV3-1 and TRBJ2-3; TCRdb returns TRBD2, unconfirmable since there is no DNA. The CDR3 contains 15 residues. Germline CDR1 and CDR2: LGHDT and YNNKEL (reference sequence). CDR3: CASSLSGTSGSTQYF.

The rearrangement uses TRBV5-1 and TRBJ1-2; no DNA is available, so the TRBD1 call from TCRdb remains unchecked. Per the germline V gene, CDR1 is SGHRS and CDR2 is YFSETQ. The CDR3 spans 14 residues. The CDR3 sequence is CASRPLGSKYGYTF.

This rearrangement joins TRBV4-3 to TRBJ2-7; with no DNA, the TCRdb D assignment of TRBD1 cannot be verified. This CDR3 is 14 amino acids long. Per the germline V gene, CDR1 is LGHNA and CDR2 is YSLEER. The CDR3 here is CASSQASGDYEQYF.

The CDR3: CASSLLGQGAFLALTF. The chain joins TRBV28 to TRBJ1-2; TCRdb calls TRBD1, which cannot be checked without DNA. CDR1 and CDR2 (germline): MDHEN, SYDVKM. The CDR3 runs to 16 residues.